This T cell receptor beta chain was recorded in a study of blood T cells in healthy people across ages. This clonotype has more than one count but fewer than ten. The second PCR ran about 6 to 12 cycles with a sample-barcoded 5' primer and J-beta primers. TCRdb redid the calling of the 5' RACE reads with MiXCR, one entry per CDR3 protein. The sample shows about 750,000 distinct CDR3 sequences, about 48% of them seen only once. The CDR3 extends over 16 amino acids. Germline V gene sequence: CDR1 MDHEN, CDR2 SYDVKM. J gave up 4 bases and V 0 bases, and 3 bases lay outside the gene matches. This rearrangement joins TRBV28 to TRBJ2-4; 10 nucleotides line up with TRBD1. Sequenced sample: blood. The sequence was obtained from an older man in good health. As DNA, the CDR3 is TGTGCCAGCAGTTTATGGGGGACAGGGGTGAAAAACATTCAGTACTTC. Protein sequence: CASSLWGTGVKNIQYF. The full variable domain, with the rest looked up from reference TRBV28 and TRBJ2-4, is DVKVTQSSRYLVKRTGEKVFLECVQDMDHENMFWYRQDPGLGLRLIYFSYDVKMKEKGDIPEGYSVSREKKERFSLILESASTNQTSMYLCASSLWGTGVKNIQYFGAGTRLSVL.